These 8 T cell receptor beta chains share one sample of origin, sequenced in a study of Ad26.COV2.S vaccination and SARS-CoV-2 variants. The protocol was immunoSEQ multiplex PCR, while the TCRdb copy is restricted to in-frame clones and leaves out a portion. Among about 400,000 clones listed, about nine tenths were seen once. This sample's treatment: 19 received Ad26.COV2.S at low or high dose, single or two shots; about 5 received placebo; per-sample allocation not given. Day 63 after the first injection of vaccine or placebo was the sampling time. The sequenced sample was peripheral blood, obtained in a trial of Ad26.COV2.S vaccine versus placebo. These receptors were taken from a person between 18 and 65 years old who received the Ad26.COV2.S COVID-19 vaccine or a placebo.

CDR3: CASGLILLGTEAFF. DNA of the CDR3: TGTGCTAGTGGTTTGATTCTCCTGGGGACTGAAGCTTTCTTT. The chain carries TRBV12-5 and TRBJ1-1; no definite D call. In germline, CDR1 is LGHNT, CDR2 FRNRAP. Trimming removed 2 bases from V and 5 bases from J, with 12 bases in between. The CDR3 runs to 14 residues.

As for this clone: Within the sample, other DNA sequences also encode this same CDR3. This chain joins TRBV6-1 and TRBJ1-5; a possible D gene is TRBD1 (5 bases). V was cut by 2 bases and J by 4 bases, with 6 bases left in between. The CDR3 has 13 amino acids. Germline V CDR1 and CDR2: MNHNS, SASEGT. The CDR3 loop is CASSERGNQPQHF. DNA of the CDR3: TGTGCCAGCAGTGAACGGGGGAATCAGCCCCAGCATTTT.

This sequence joins TRBV23-1 and TRBJ2-3; perhaps TRBD2 as D (6 bases). TRBV23-1 is filed as an ORF, its function uncertain. The CDR3 runs 19 residues. Trimming took off 3 bases at V and 6 bases at J, with 28 bases between the two ends. The CDR3 DNA sequence: TGCGCCAGCAGTCATAAAACCCTCCGGGACTCAGTGGGGGACGATACGCAGTATTTT. As protein: CASSHKTLRDSVGDDTQYF.

The gene calls are TRBV3-1 (or the pseudogene TRBV3-2) and TRBJ2-7; the match to TRBD2 covers 10 bases. The CDR3 is made up of 15 amino acids. CDR1 is LGHDT, CDR2 YNNKEL, per germline (reference sequence). Trimming cost V 0 bases and J 2 bases; bases outside gene matches: 1. CDR3 DNA: TGTGCCAGCAGCCAAGAAGCGGGAGGGCCCTACGAGCAGTACTTC. Translation: CASSQEAGGPYEQYF.

The chain combines TRBV6-2 or TRBV6-3 with TRBJ2-7, with TRBD1 matching over 10 bases. Germline assignment: CDR1 MNHEY and CDR2 SVGEGT. The CDR3 runs 15 residues. Losses at the gene ends were 5 bases for V and 0 bases for J; bases not matched to a gene: 4. CDR3 sequence: CASSKGQGSSYEQYF. The DNA of the CDR3 is TGTGCCAGCAGTAAGGGACAGGGGAGCTCCTACGAGCAGTACTTC.

The chain is built from TRBV27 and TRBJ2-7; D is undetermined. The germline V and J ends were trimmed by 5 bases and 0 bases, with 8 bases remaining between them. The CDR3 runs to 13 residues. Germline V gene lookup returns CDR1 MNHEY and CDR2 SMNVEV (reference sequence). The CDR3 bases are TGTGCCAGCAGTCCTAATTTCTCCTACGAGCAGTACTTC. Translation gives CASSPNFSYEQYF.

This clone was detected once. Mismatch with germline at one junction end may stem from a read error. The gene calls are TRBV3-1 (or the pseudogene TRBV3-2) and TRBJ1-2; 7 bases fit TRBD1. Germline V gene data show CDR1 as LGHDT and CDR2 as YNNKEL (reference sequence). The CDR3 is 15 residues long. The CDR3 DNA reads as TGTGCCAACAGCCAAGAGACGGTCAGGGGGTATGGCTACACCTTC. This sequence encodes CANSQETVRGYGYTF.

This chain uses TRBV13 with TRBJ1-1; D unclear. The V end was cut by 0 bases, the J end by 8 bases, with 7 bases between. CDR1 and CDR2 from the germline V gene are PRHDT and FYEKMQ (reference sequence). CDR3 length: 12 amino acids. CDR3 coding DNA: TGTGCCAGCAGCTTAGGCGGGCAGGAAGCTTTCTTT. The encoded protein is CASSLGGQEAFF.